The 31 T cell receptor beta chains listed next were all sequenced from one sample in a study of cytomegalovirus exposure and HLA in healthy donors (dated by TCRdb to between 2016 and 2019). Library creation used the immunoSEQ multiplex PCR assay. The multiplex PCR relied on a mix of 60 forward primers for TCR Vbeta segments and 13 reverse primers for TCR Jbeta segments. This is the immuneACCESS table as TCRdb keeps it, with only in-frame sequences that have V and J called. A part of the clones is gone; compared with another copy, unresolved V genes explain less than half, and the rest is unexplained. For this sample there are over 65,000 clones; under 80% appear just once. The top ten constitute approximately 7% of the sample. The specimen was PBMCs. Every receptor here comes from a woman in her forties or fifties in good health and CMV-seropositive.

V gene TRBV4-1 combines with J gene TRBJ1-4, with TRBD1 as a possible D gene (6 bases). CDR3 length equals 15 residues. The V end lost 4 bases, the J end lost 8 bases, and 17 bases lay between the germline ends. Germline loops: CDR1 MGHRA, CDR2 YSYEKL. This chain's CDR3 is CASSRGGRGAEKLFF. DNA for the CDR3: TGCGCCAGCAGCCGAGGGGGACGAGGGGCAGAAAAACTGTTTTTT.

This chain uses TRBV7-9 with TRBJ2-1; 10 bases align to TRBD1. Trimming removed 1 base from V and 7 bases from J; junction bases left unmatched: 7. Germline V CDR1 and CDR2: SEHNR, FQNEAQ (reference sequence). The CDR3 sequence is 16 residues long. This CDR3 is CASSLVRTGGQNEQFF. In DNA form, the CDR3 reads TGTGCCAGCAGCTTAGTTAGGACAGGGGGGCAGAATGAGCAGTTCTTC. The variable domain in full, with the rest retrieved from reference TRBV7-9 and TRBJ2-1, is DTGVSQNPRHKITKRGQNVTFRCDPISEHNRLYWYRQTLGQGPEFLTYFQNEAQLEKSRLLSDRFSAERPKGSFSTLEIQRTEQGDSAMYLCASSLVRTGGQNEQFFGPGTRLTVL.

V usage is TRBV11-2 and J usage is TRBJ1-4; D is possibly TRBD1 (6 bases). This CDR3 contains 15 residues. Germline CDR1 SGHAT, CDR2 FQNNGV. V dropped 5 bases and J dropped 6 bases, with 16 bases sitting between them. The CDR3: CASSPTEQGDEKLFF. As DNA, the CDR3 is TGTGCCAGCAGCCCCACTGAACAGGGTGATGAAAAACTGTTTTTT. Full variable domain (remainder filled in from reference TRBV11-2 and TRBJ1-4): EAGVAQSPRYKIIEKRQSVAFWCNPISGHATLYWYQQILGQGPKLLIQFQNNGVVDDSQLPKDRFSAERLKGVDSTLKIQPAKLEDSAVYLCASSPTEQGDEKLFFGSGTQLSVL.

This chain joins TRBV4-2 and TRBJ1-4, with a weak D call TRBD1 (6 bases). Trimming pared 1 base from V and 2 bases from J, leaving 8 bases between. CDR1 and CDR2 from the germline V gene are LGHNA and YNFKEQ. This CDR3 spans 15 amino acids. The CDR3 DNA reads TGTGCCAGCAGCCAAGTGAGGGGGACTAATGAAAAACTGTTTTTT. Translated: CASSQVRGTNEKLFF.

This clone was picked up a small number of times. The CDR3 coding sequence is TGTGCCAGCAGCCAAGATGGTACCGGGGGGGAGCTGTTTTTT. Amino acids: CASSQDGTGGELFF. The chain employs TRBV4-2 and TRBJ2-2, with no clear D. Germline lookup yields CDR1 LGHNA and CDR2 YNFKEQ. V gave up 0 bases and J gave up 8 bases, with 10 bases separating them. The CDR3 length is 14 residues.

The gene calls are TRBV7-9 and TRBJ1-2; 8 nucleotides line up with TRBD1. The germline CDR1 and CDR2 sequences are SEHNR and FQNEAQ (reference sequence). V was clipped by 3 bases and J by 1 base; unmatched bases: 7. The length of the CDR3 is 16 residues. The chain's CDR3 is CASSFPKTGVNYGYTF. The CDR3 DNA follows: TGTGCCAGCAGCTTCCCAAAGACAGGGGTTAACTATGGCTACACCTTC. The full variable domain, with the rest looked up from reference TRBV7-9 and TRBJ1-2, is DTGVSQNPRHKITKRGQNVTFRCDPISEHNRLYWYRQTLGQGPEFLTYFQNEAQLEKSRLLSDRFSAERPKGSFSTLEIQRTEQGDSAMYLCASSFPKTGVNYGYTFGSGTRLTVV.

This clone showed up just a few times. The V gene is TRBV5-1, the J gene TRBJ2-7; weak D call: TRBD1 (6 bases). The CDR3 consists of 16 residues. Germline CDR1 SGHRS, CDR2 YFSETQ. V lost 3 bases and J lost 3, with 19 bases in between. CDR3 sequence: CASSSRGQYEIYEQYF. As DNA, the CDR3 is TGCGCCAGCAGCTCACGTGGACAGTATGAAATCTACGAGCAGTACTTC.

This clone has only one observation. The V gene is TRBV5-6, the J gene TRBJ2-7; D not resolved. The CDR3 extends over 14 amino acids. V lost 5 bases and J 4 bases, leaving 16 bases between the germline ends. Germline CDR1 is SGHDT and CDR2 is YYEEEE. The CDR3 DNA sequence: TGTGCCAGCAGTAAAGGAGAGAACTGGTACGAGCAGTACTTC. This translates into CASSKGENWYEQYF.

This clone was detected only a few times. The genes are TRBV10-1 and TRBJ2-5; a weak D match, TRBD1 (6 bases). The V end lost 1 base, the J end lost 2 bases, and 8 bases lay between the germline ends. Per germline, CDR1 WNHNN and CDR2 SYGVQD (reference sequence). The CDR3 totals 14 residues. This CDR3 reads CASSEFGQQETQYF. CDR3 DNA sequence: TGCGCCAGCAGTGAGTTTGGACAGCAAGAGACCCAGTACTTC.

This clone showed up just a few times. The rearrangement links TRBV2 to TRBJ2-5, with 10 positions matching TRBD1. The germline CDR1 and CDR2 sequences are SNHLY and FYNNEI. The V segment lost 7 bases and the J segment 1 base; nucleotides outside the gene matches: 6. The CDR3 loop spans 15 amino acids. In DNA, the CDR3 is TGTGCCAGCAACCGGGACAGGGGACTCCAAGAGACCCAGTACTTC. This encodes CASNRDRGLQETQYF.

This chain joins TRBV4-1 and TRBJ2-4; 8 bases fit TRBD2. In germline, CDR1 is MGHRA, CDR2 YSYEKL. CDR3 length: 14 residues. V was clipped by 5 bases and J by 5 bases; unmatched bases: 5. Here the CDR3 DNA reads TGCGCCAGCAGCTACCCCGGGAGGGAAAACATTCAGTACTTC. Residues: CASSYPGRENIQYF.

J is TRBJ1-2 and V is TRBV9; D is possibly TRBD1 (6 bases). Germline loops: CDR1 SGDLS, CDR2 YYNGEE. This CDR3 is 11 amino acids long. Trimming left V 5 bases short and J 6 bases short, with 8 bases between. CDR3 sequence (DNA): TGTGCCAGCAGAGGGGGGGATGGCTACACCTTC. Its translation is CASRGGDGYTF. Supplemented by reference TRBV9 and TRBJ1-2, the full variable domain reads DSGVTQTPKHLITATGQRVTLRCSPRSGDLSVYWYQQSLDQGLQFLIQYYNGEERAKGNILERFSAQQFPDLHSELNLSSLELGDSALYFCASRGGDGYTFGSGTRLTVV.

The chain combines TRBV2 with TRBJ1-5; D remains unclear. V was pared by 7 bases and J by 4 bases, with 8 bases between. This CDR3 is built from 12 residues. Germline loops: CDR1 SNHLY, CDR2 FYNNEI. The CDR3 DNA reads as TGTGCCAGCATAACTGATAATCAGCCCCAGCATTTT. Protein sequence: CASITDNQPQHF.

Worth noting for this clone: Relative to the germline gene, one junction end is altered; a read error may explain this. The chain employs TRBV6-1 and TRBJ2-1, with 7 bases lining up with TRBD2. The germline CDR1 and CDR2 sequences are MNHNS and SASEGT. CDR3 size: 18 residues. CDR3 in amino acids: CASSEPPLAANQYNGQFF. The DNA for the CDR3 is TGTGCCAGCAGTGAACCCCCCCTAGCGGCCAATCAGTACAATGGGCAGTTCTTC.

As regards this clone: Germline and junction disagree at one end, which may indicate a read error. The CDR3 DNA follows: TGTTCCAGCAGCGTGTCCGTGTATGGCTACACCTTC. Protein product: CSSSVSVYGYTF. The genes are TRBV7-9 and TRBJ1-2; D gene unclear. Germline assignment: CDR1 SEHNR and CDR2 FQNEAQ (reference sequence). This CDR3 has 12 amino acids.

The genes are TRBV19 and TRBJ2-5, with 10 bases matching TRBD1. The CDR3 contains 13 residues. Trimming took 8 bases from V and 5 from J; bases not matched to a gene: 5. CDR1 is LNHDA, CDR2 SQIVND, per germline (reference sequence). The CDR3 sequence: CASAGTGDETQYF. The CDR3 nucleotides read TGTGCCAGTGCTGGGACAGGGGACGAGACCCAGTACTTC. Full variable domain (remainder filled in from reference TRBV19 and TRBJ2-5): DGGITQSPKYLFRKEGQNVTLSCEQNLNHDAMYWYRQDPGQGLRLIYYSQIVNDFQKGDIAEGYSVSREKKESFPLTVTSAQKNPTAFYLCASAGTGDETQYFGPGTRLLVL.

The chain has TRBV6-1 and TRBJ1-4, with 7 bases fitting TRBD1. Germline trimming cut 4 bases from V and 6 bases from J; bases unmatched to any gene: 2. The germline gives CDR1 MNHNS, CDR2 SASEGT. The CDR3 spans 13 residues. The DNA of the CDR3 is TGTGCCAGCAGTGTAGGACAGGATGAAAAACTGTTTTTT. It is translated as CASSVGQDEKLFF.

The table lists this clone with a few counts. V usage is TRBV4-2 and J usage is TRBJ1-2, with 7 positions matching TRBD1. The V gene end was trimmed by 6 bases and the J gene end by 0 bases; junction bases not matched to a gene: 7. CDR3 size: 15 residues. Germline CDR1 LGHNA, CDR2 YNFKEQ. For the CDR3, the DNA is TGTGCCAGCAGGCTTCAGGGGGGATCTAACTATGGCTACACCTTC. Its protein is CASRLQGGSNYGYTF.

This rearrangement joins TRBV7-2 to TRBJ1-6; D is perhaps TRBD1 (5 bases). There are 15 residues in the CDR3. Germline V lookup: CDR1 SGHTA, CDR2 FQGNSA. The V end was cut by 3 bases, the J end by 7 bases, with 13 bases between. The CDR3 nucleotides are TGTGCCAGCAGCTTGAAAACGGGGGAGAATTCACCCCTCCACTTT. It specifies CASSLKTGENSPLHF.

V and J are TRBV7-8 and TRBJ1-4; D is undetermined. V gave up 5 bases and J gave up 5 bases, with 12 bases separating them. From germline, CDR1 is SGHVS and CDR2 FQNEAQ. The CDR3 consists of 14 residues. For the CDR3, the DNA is TGTGCCAGCAGCCGCGTGCCGTTCAATGAAAAACTGTTTTTT. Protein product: CASSRVPFNEKLFF. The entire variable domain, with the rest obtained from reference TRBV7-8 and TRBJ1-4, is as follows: GAGVSQSPRYKVAKRGQDVALRCDPISGHVSLFWYQQALGQGPEFLTYFQNEAQLDKSGLPSDRFFAERPEGSVSTLKIQRTQQEDSAVYLCASSRVPFNEKLFFGSGTQLSVL.

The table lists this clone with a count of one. The CDR3 DNA follows: TGTGCCAGCAGCTTCAAAACAGGGGAAAATTCACCCCTCCACTTT. Protein: CASSFKTGENSPLHF. The rearrangement joins TRBV7-6 to TRBJ1-6; 7 bases align to TRBD1. Looked up from germline, CDR1 is SGHVS and CDR2 is FNYEAQ. This CDR3 is built from 15 residues. The V segment lost 3 bases and the J segment 7 bases; nucleotides outside the gene matches: 6.

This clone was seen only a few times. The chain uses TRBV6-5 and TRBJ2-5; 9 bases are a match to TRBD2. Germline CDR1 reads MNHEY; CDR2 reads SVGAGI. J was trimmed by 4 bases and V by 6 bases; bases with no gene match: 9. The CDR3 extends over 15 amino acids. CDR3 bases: TGTGCCAGCAGGCCTGCGGGGGGGTACCTAGAGACCCAGTACTTC. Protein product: CASRPAGGYLETQYF.

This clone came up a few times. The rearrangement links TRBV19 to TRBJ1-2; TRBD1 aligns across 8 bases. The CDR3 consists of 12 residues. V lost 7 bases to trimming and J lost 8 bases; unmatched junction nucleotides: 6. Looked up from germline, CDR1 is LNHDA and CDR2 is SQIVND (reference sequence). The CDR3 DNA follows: TGTGCCAGTACCCAGGGGGCGAACGGCTACACCTTC. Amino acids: CASTQGANGYTF.

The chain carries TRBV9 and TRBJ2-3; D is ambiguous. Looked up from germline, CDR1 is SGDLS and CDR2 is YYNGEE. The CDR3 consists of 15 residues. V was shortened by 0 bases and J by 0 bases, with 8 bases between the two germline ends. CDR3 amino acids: CASSVDGASTDTQYF. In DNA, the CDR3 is TGTGCCAGCAGCGTAGATGGAGCTAGCACAGATACGCAGTATTTT.

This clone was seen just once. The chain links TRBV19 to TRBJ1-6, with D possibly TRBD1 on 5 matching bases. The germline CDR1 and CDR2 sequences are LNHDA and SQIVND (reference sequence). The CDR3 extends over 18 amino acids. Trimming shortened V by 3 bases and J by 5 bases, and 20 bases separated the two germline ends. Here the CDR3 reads CASSMPPGQGGNNSPLHF. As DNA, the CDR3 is TGTGCCAGTAGTATGCCACCAGGGCAGGGAGGAAATAATTCACCCCTCCACTTT.

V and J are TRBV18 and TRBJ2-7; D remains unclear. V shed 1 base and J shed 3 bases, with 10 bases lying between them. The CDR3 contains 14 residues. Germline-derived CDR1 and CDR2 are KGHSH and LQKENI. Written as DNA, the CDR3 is TGTGCCAGCTCACCACGTAGGGCGGACTACGAGCAGTACGTC. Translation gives CASSPRRADYEQYV.

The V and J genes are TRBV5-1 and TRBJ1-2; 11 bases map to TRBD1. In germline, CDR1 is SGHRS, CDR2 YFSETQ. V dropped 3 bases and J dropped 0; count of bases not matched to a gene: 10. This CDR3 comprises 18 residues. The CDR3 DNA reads TGCGCCAGCAGCTCACCCGGGACAGGGGGGCAAGCTAACTATGGCTACACCTTC. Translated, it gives CASSSPGTGGQANYGYTF.

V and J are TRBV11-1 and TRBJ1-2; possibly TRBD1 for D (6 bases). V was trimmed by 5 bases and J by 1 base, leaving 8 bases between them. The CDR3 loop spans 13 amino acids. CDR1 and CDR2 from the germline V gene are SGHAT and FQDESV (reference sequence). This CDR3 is CASSRTVNYGYTF. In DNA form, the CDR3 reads TGTGCCAGCAGCCGGACAGTTAACTATGGCTACACCTTC.

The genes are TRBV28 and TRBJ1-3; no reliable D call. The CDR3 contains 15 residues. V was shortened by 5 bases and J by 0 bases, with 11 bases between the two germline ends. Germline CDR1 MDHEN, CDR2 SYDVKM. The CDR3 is CASSLPGSSGNTIYF. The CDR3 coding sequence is TGTGCCAGCAGTCTACCAGGTAGCTCTGGAAACACCATATATTTT. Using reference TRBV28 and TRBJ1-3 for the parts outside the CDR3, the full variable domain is DVKVTQSSRYLVKRTGEKVFLECVQDMDHENMFWYRQDPGLGLRLIYFSYDVKMKEKGDIPEGYSVSREKKERFSLILESASTNQTSMYLCASSLPGSSGNTIYFGEGSWLTVV.

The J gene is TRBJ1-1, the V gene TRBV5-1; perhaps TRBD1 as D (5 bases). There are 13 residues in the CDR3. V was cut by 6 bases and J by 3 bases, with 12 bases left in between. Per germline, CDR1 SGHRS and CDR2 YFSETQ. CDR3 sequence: CASKVKGDTEAFF. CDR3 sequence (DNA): TGCGCCAGCAAAGTAAAAGGGGACACTGAAGCTTTCTTT.

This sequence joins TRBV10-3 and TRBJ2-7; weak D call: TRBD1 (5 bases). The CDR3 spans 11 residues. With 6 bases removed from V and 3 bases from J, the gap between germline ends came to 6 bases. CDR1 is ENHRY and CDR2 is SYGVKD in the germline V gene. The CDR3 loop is CAIRDNYEQYV. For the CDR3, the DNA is TGTGCCATCAGGGACAACTACGAGCAGTACGTC.